This T cell receptor beta chain was sequenced for a study of blood T cell repertoires in COVID-19. Authors' methods: For nucleated cells, counts were estimated from reference gene primer amplification. Sequenced by immunoSEQ multiplex PCR; TCRdb stores in-frame clones only, minus some. Clone size and the V and J calls come from that table; the DNA yielded D and trimming. The sample lists some 180,000 clones, 75% to 80% occurring once. The V gene's germline CDR1 is LGHNA and CDR2 YSLEER. The ends were cut back, 0 bases at V and 5 bases at J, with 11 bases in the middle. CDR3 length: 15 residues. The TCR sequence derives from a woman between 45 and 65 years old with active or convalescent COVID-19. Specimen: peripheral blood. The chain carries TRBV4-3 and TRBJ2-1; D possibly corresponds to TRBD1 (5 bases). CDR3 DNA sequence: TGCGCCAGCAGCCAAGATCGGTGGGGCAACAATGAGCAGTTCTTC. It specifies CASSQDRWGNNEQFF.